This TCR beta chain appears in the sequencing data of a study of T cell responses to AZD1222 COVID-19 vaccine. General study findings and limits: Unmutated variant regions reportedly attract nearly half of all spike-specific TCRs. Clonal diversity was possibly underestimated, and the donors were mostly white British, with more females.

The CDR3 has 14 residues. Germline V gene data show CDR1 as ENHRY and CDR2 as SYGVKD. Trimming pared 0 bases from V and 9 bases from J, leaving 14 bases between. On this clone: The antigen remains unidentified.

Repertoires were generated with immunoSEQ multiplex PCR, while TCRdb's copy carries only in-frame clones and drops some. The repertoire includes 110,000 to 150,000 clones, approximately 94% of them detected once, and over 7.5% sits in the top ten. The TCR comes from an adult in good health. Sequenced here: peripheral blood, sampled on day 0 of AZD1222 vaccination. The V gene is TRBV10-3, the J gene TRBJ1-2; a possible D gene is TRBD1 (5 bases). In DNA, the CDR3 is TGTGCCATCAGTGAGTCCAGTGACAGTGCACGCTACACCTTC. Translating gives CAISESSDSARYTF.